This T cell receptor beta chain was recorded in a study of blood T cells in healthy people across ages. As regards this clonotype: Its target is unknown.

Study observations and caveats: Naive and antigen-experienced cells could not be conclusively compared, given unsorted PBMCs.

Trimming pared 0 bases from V and 1 base from J, leaving 10 bases between. The CDR3 length is 16 residues. The V gene's germline CDR1 is SGHRS and CDR2 YFSETQ. The second PCR ran roughly 7 to 12 cycles with a sample-barcoded 5' primer and J-beta primers. Every individual sample yielded 2.5 million or more paired-end reads (each containing CDR3). TCRdb called the 5' RACE reads again in MiXCR, with one record for every CDR3 protein. The data contain about a million distinct CDR3 sequences, around 54% of them singletons. Ranging in age from roughly 6 to 95, the donors were healthy Caucasian individuals from Russia.

Sequenced input: blood. The chain carries TRBV5-1 and TRBJ2-2, with D perhaps TRBD2 (6 bases). The sequence came from a woman aged 60-70 years in good health. The CDR3 here is CASSLGGDWNTGELFF. For the CDR3, the DNA is TGCGCCAGCAGCTTGGGAGGGGACTGGAACACCGGGGAGCTGTTTTTT.